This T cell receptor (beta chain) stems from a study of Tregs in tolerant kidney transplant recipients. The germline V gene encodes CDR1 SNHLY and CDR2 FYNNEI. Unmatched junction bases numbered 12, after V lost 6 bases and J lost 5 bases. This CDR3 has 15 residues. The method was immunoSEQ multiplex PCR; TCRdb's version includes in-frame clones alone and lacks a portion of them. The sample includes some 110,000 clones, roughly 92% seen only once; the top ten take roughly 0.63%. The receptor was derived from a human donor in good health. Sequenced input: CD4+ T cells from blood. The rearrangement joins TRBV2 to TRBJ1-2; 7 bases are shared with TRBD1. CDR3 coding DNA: TGTGCCAGCAGGGAACGGGGGGACAGCGGATATGGCTACACCTTC. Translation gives CASRERGDSGYGYTF.